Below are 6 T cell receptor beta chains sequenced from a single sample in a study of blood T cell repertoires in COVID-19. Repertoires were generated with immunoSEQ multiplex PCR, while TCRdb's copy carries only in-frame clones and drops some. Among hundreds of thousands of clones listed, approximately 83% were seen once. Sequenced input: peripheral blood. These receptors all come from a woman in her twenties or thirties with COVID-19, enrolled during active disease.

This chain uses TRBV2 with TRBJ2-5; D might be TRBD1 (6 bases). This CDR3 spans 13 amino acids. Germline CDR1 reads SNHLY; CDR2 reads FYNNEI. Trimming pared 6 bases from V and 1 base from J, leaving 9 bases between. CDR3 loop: CASRTGVQETQYF. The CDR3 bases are TGTGCCAGCAGGACAGGTGTCCAAGAGACCCAGTACTTC.

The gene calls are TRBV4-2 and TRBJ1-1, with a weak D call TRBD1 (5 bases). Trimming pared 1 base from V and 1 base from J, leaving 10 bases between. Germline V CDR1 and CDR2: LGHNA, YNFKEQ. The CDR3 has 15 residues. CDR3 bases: TGTGCCAGCAGCCAAGCGGGCAGGGAGAACACTGAAGCTTTCTTT. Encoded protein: CASSQAGRENTEAFF.

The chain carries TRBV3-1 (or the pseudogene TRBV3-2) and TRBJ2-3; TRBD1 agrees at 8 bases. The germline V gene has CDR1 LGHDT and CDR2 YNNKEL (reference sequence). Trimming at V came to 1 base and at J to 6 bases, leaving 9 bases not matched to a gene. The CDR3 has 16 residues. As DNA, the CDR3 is TGTGCCAGCAGCCAAGGAGAGAGATACAGGGGGGATACGCAGTATTTT. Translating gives CASSQGERYRGDTQYF.

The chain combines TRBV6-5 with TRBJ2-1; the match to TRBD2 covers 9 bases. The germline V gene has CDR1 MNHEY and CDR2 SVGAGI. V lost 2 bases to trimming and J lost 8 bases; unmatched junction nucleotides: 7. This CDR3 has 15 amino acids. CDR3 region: CASSYGLAGFDEQFF. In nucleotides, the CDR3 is TGTGCCAGCAGTTACGGGCTAGCGGGATTCGATGAGCAGTTCTTC.

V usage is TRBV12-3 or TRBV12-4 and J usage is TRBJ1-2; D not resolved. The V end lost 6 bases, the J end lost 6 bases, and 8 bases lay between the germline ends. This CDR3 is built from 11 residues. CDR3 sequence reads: CASRTMDGYTF. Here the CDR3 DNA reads TGTGCCAGCAGGACTATGGATGGCTACACCTTC.

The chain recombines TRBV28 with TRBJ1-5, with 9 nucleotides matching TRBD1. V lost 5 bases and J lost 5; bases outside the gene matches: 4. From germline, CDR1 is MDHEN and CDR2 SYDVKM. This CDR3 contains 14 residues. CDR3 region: CASSLRQGDQPQHF. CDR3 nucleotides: TGTGCCAGCAGTCTCCGACAGGGGGATCAGCCCCAGCATTTT.